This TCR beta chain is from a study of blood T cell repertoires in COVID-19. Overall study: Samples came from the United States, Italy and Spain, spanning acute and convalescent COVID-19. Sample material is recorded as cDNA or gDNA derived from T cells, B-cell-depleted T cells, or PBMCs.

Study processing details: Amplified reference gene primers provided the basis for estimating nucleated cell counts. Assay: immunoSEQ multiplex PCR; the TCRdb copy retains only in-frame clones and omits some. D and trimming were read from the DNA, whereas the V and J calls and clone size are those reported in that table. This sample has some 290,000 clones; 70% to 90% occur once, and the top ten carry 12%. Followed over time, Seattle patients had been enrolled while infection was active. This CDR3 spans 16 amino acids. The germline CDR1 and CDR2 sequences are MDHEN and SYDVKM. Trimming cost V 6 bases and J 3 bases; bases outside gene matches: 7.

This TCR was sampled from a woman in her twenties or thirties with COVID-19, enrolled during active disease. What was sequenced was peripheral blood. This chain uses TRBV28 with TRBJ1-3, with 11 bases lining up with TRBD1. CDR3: CASSPTGTGGGNTIYF. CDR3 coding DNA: TGTGCCAGCAGCCCTACCGGGACAGGGGGTGGAAACACCATATATTTT.